What follows describes a single TCR beta chain. The antigen remains undetermined. The data were taken from a study of shared clonotypes between healthy human individuals. Study outcomes and limitations: Generation probabilities of non-shared clonotypes were lower (relative to those shared by all four donors). Apart from blood, nothing was sampled; tissue repertoires likely differ. Of the naive CD4 clonotypes, around 5% were shared across a few donors.

Some clones are missing from TCRdb's copy, which holds only in-frame ones; the method was immunoSEQ multiplex PCR. This sample has 2 million to 2.5 million clones, with more than 90% found just once. Germline CDR1 and CDR2: SGDLS and YYNGEE. The CDR3 loop spans 16 amino acids. The V and J ends lost 1 base and 4 bases respectively, with 18 bases between them. The sample comprised naive CD4+ T cells sorted from blood. Specified subset: CD45RA+ positively selected. The sequence came from a man younger than 30 in good health. The rearrangement links TRBV9 to TRBJ2-7; D uncertain. CDR3 protein: CASSVSAERLEYEQYF. DNA for the CDR3: TGTGCCAGCAGCGTAAGTGCTGAGAGGTTGGAATACGAGCAGTACTTC.